The 23 T cell receptor beta chains below all came from one sample that was sequenced in a study of CD8 T cells in ankylosing spondylitis (dated by TCRdb to the late 2010s). Preparation of the library involved 5' RACE. The sequencer listed for this sample is Illumina HiSeq 2500. In-frame beta chains were kept once TCRdb had trimmed the public reads at Q25 with fastp and called clones with MiXCR. Under each unique CDR3 protein, matching rows form one entry showing the most common genes and DNA. This sample holds approximately 150,000 distinct CDR3 sequences; roughly 44% were observed only once. Together, the top ten hold 15% of the sample. Input material: synovial fluid, either unsorted or a sorted T cell fraction (not recorded which). These receptors were taken from a male donor with ankylosing spondylitis.

This sequence joins TRBV7-3 and TRBJ2-1; 8 bases match TRBD2. Germline lookup yields CDR1 SGHTA and CDR2 FQGTGA. CDR3 length: 14 residues. V was clipped by 1 base and J by 8 bases; unmatched bases: 4. In nucleotides, the CDR3 is TGTGCCAGCAGCTTAAGGGGACTAGGTTATGAGCAGTTCTTC. It specifies CASSLRGLGYEQFF.

This chain connects TRBV7-3 to TRBJ2-1; 7 bases are a match to TRBD2. V gave up 5 bases and J gave up 0 bases; unmatched junction bases: 10. The CDR3 extends over 17 amino acids. From germline, CDR1 is SGHTA and CDR2 FQGTGA. CDR3 loop: CASSLGLTHTSYNEQFF. DNA of the CDR3: TGTGCCAGCAGCCTGGGACTAACCCATACCTCCTACAATGAGCAGTTCTTC.

This clonotype has more than one count but fewer than ten. This chain links TRBV25-1 with TRBJ1-2; D is unresolved. CDR3 size: 13 residues. Trimming removed 1 base at V and 0 bases at J, with 3 bases between. Germline-derived CDR1 and CDR2 are MGHDK and SYGVNS. The CDR3 DNA is TGTGCCAGCAGTGAATCGCCTAACTATGGCTACACCTTC. Its protein is CASSESPNYGYTF.

This clonotype was detected a few times. The CDR3 reads CASSQPSGRSLDEQYF. Written as DNA, the CDR3 is TGTGCCAGCAGCCAACCTAGCGGGAGATCGTTAGACGAGCAGTACTTC. This rearrangement joins TRBV4-2 to TRBJ2-7, with 10 bases aligning to TRBD2. This CDR3 spans 16 amino acids. The germline V gene has CDR1 LGHNA and CDR2 YNFKEQ. V was pared by 2 bases and J by 5 bases, with 9 bases of the junction left unmatched.

This clonotype is judged medium-sized (0.01 to 0.1%). The V and J genes are TRBV7-8 and TRBJ2-7; D possibly corresponds to TRBD2 (6 bases). The germline CDR1 and CDR2 sequences are SGHVS and FQNEAQ. This CDR3 contains 15 residues. The V and J ends lost 1 base and 2 bases respectively, with 12 bases between them. CDR3 sequence: CASSLGASVAYEQYF. In DNA, the CDR3 is TGTGCCAGCAGCTTAGGGGCTAGCGTAGCCTACGAGCAGTACTTC.

The V call is TRBV7-6, the J call TRBJ2-2; D is unresolved. The germline CDR1 and CDR2 sequences are SGHVS and FNYEAQ. The CDR3 sequence is 14 residues long. V was clipped by 0 bases and J by 3 bases, with 5 bases between them. CDR3 coding DNA: TGTGCCAGCAGCTTAGCGCTAGACACCGGGGAGCTGTTTTTT. The encoded protein is CASSLALDTGELFF.

This clonotype was picked up a small number of times. V and J are TRBV7-9 and TRBJ1-1; D not resolved. The CDR3 spans 14 residues. V shed 4 bases and J shed 0 bases, with 9 bases lying between them. Germline-derived CDR1 and CDR2 are SEHNR and FQNEAQ (reference sequence). The CDR3 nucleotides read TGTGCCAGCAGCTACGATACTGTGAACACTGAAGCTTTCTTT. This encodes CASSYDTVNTEAFF.

The chain recombines TRBV20-1 with TRBJ1-5; D is perhaps TRBD1 (6 bases). The V gene lost 2 bases and the J gene lost 6 bases, with 14 bases spanning the gap. This CDR3 has 14 residues. Per the germline V gene, CDR1 is DFQATT and CDR2 is SNEGSKA (reference sequence). This chain's CDR3 is CSARRLLGGQPQHF. The CDR3 DNA sequence: TGCAGTGCTAGACGGCTACTAGGGGGTCAGCCCCAGCATTTT.

The genes are TRBV7-3 and TRBJ2-1; D might be TRBD2 (5 bases). This CDR3 comprises 16 residues. Germline-derived CDR1 and CDR2 are SGHTA and FQGTGA. V was trimmed by 5 bases and J by 4 bases, leaving 18 bases between them. The CDR3 loop is CASSARARSSYNEQFF. The DNA of the CDR3 is TGTGCCAGCAGCGCGAGGGCTAGATCTTCTTACAATGAGCAGTTCTTC.

This clonotype was counted only a few times. The chain joins TRBV12-3 or TRBV12-4 to TRBJ2-7; D remains ambiguous. This CDR3 has 14 amino acids. The ends were cut back, 6 bases at V and 5 bases at J, with 17 bases in the middle. CDR3 bases: TGTGCCAGCAGCCCACGGCTAAATTCCGACGAGCAGTACTTC. Its protein product is CASSPRLNSDEQYF.

This clonotype showed up just a few times. This chain uses TRBV14 with TRBJ2-1; TRBD2 might be the D (5 bases). The CDR3 has 19 amino acids. CDR1 and CDR2 (germline): SGHDN, FVKESK. Trimming left V 0 bases short and J 0 bases short, with 18 bases between. The CDR3 loop reads CASSQEVYRRASSYNEQFF. The CDR3 DNA reads as TGTGCCAGCAGCCAAGAAGTTTATCGGCGGGCTAGCTCCTACAATGAGCAGTTCTTC.

V is TRBV20-1 and J is TRBJ1-2; D might be TRBD1 (6 bases). V lost 3 bases, J lost 4 bases, and 15 bases lay in between. The germline V gene has CDR1 DFQATT and CDR2 SNEGSKA (reference sequence). CDR3 size: 14 residues. CDR3 DNA sequence: TGCAGTGCTAGCGTGGGGGCGCATGGCTATGGCTACACCTTC. Amino acid sequence: CSASVGAHGYGYTF.

V is TRBV7-9 and J is TRBJ2-1; D possibly corresponds to TRBD2 (5 bases). CDR3 length: 14 residues. Between the trimmed V and J ends, which lost 5 bases and 2 bases, there was a span of 10 bases. In germline, CDR1 is SEHNR, CDR2 FQNEAQ (reference sequence). In nucleotides, the CDR3 is TGTGCCAGCAGCCCCCGGGAAGCCTACAATGAGCAGTTCTTC. Its protein product is CASSPREAYNEQFF.

In this sample, this clonotype turned up many times. The J gene is TRBJ2-1, the V gene TRBV5-6; 12 bases are a match to TRBD2. V lost 0 bases, J lost 8 bases, and 0 bases stayed unmatched. This CDR3 comprises 14 residues. CDR1 SGHDT and CDR2 YYEEEE come from the germline V gene. The CDR3 loop reads CASSLGLAGDEQFF. CDR3 DNA: TGTGCCAGCAGCTTGGGACTAGCGGGAGATGAGCAGTTCTTC.

This clonotype showed up just a few times. V and J are TRBV7-8 and TRBJ2-7; 7 nucleotides align to TRBD1. Germline V gene data show CDR1 as SGHVS and CDR2 as FQNEAQ. V was pared by 1 base and J by 2 bases, with 5 bases of the junction left unmatched. The CDR3 has 15 residues. The CDR3 DNA sequence: TGTGCCAGCAGCTTAGGGACAGGAATCACCTACGAGCAGTACTTC. It is translated as CASSLGTGITYEQYF.

V and J are TRBV6-1 and TRBJ2-1; D gene uncertain. The CDR3 is made up of 13 amino acids. Germline CDR1 and CDR2: MNHNS and SASEGT. V gave up 8 bases and J gave up 0 bases, with 8 bases separating them. As DNA, the CDR3 is TGTGCCAGCCAGGACGGCTCCTACAATGAGCAGTTCTTC. Protein product: CASQDGSYNEQFF.

This clonotype has at least ten counts. The rearrangement uses TRBV12-3 or TRBV12-4 and TRBJ1-1; weak D call: TRBD1 (5 bases). The CDR3 totals 15 residues. The V end was cut by 6 bases, the J end by 6 bases, with 20 bases between. The CDR3, as DNA: TGTGCCAGCAGCCAGGACCCGGCGGGGACCCCTGAAGCTTTCTTT. Translated: CASSQDPAGTPEAFF.

This clonotype was recorded a few times. This chain joins TRBV30 and TRBJ2-2; TRBD1 matches at 9 bases. V lost 4 bases to trimming and J lost 1 base; unmatched junction nucleotides: 7. There are 16 residues in the CDR3. Germline lookup yields CDR1 GTSNPN and CDR2 SVGIG (reference sequence). CDR3 sequence (DNA): TGTGCCTGGACGAAATGGACAGGGGAGAACACCGGGGAGCTGTTTTTT. It specifies CAWTKWTGENTGELFF.

This clonotype was counted a few times. This chain connects TRBV27 to TRBJ1-5; 9 bases align to TRBD1. The junction had 2 bases not matched to a gene; V was cut back by 0 bases and J by 5 bases. Germline V gives CDR1 MNHEY, CDR2 SMNVEV (reference sequence). The CDR3 sequence is 15 residues long. The CDR3 sequence: CASSLSTGGYQPQHF. The CDR3 DNA reads TGTGCCAGCAGTTTATCCACAGGGGGCTATCAGCCCCAGCATTTT.

J is TRBJ1-4 and V is TRBV20-1; no definite D call. The germline CDR1 and CDR2 sequences are DFQATT and SNEGSKA (reference sequence). Deletions cut 6 bases from V and 6 bases from J, with 14 bases between. The CDR3 sequence is 13 residues long. The CDR3 DNA reads as TGCAGTGCCCCAATCCTCGGGGATGAAAAACTGTTTTTT. Translated: CSAPILGDEKLFF.

The count of this clonotype is one. V gene TRBV5-1 combines with J gene TRBJ1-4; D gene uncertain. In germline, CDR1 is SGHRS, CDR2 YFSETQ. V was shortened by 7 bases and J by 3 bases, with 13 bases between the two germline ends. CDR3 size: 14 residues. CDR3 amino acids: CASRRESANEKLFF. CDR3 bases: TGCGCCAGCCGTCGGGAATCAGCTAATGAAAAACTGTTTTTT.

This sequence joins TRBV18 and TRBJ1-2; unclear D gene. Germline V gives CDR1 KGHSH, CDR2 LQKENI. The CDR3 contains 12 residues. The V gene lost 3 bases and the J gene lost 7 bases, with 9 bases spanning the gap. CDR3 sequence reads: CASSPSAAGYTF. CDR3 DNA sequence: TGTGCCAGCTCACCGTCGGCGGCTGGCTACACCTTC.

This chain uses TRBV12-3 or TRBV12-4 with TRBJ2-7; the D gene is possibly TRBD1 (6 bases). The V gene lost 6 bases and the J gene lost 4 bases, with 16 bases spanning the gap. CDR3 length: 14 residues. This CDR3 is CASSEQGWVYEQYF. The CDR3 coding sequence is TGTGCCAGCAGCGAACAGGGTTGGGTATACGAGCAGTACTTC.